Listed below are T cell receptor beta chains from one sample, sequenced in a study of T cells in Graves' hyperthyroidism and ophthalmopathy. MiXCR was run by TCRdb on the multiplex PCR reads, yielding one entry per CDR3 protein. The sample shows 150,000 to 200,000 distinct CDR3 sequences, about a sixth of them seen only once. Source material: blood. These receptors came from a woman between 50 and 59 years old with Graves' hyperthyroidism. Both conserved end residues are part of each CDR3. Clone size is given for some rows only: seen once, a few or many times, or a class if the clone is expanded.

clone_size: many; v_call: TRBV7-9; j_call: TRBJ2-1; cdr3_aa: CASIALSPKYNEQFF
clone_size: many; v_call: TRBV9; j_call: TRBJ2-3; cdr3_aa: CASSFKGRVTDTQYF
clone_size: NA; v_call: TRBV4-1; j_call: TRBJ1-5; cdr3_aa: CASSQDSFGGRPQHF
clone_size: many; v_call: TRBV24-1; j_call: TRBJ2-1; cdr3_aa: CATSDSGLAGGHSYNEQFF
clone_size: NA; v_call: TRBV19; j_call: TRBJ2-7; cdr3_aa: CASSMDSRAYEQYF
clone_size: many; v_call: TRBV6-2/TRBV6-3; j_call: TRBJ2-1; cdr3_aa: CASSYSRWVAGGLNEQFF
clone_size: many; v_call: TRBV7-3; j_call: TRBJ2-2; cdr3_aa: CASSLIGGGAGELFF
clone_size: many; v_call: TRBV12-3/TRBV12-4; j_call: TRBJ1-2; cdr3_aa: CASSPDRDYGYTF
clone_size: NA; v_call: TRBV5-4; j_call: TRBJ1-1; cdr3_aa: CASSPGTGWAEAFF
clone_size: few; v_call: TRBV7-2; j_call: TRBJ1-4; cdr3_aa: CASSLMTATNEKLFF
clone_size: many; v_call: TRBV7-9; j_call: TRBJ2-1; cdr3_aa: CASSPRTSGLYNEQFF
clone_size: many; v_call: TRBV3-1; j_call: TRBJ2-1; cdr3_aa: CASTSGTTFEQFF
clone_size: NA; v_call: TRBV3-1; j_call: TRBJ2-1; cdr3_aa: CASSQDVGEQFF
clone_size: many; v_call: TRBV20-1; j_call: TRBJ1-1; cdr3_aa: CSARRQGNTEAFF
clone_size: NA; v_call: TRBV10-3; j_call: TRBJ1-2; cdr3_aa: CAISESRGYTF
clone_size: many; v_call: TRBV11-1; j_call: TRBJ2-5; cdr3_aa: CASSLEGLAKGETQYF
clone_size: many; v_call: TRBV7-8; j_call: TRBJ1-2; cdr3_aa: CASSLAHQGNYGYTF
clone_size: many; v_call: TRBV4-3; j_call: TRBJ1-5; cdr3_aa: CASSQDWGGPQHF
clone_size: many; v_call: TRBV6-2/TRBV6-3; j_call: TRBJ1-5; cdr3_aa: CASSYYSGLDQPQHF
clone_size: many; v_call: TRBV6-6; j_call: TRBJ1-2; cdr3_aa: CASSYPPGRQTNYGYTF
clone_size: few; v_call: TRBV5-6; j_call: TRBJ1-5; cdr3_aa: CASSFGQDEQPQHF
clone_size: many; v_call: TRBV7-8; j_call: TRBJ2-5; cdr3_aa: CASSLESGTQYF
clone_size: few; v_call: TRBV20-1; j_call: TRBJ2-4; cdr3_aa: CSARPSGKNIQYF
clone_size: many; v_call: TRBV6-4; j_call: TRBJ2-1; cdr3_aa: CASSVTPNNEQFF
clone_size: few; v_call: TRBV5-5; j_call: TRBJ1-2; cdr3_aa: CASSLQGTGHYGYTF
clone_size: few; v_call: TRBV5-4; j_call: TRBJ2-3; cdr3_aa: CASSLVSGGVDTQYF
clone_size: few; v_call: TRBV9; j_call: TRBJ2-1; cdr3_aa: CASSVQGSEQFF
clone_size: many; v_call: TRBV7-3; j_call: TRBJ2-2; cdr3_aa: CASSAASGATGELFF
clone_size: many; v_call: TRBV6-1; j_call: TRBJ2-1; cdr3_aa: CASGQPAAAEQFF
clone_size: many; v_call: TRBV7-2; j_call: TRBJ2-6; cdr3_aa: CASSSQGTGANVLTF
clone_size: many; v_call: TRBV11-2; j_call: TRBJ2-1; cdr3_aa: CASSLEFDYNEQFF
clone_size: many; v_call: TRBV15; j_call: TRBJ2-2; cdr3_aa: CATSRDRTNTGELFF
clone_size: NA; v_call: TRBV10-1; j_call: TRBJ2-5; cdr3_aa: CASSLRLGETQYF
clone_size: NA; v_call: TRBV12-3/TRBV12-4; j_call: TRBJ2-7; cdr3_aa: CASTGALAGETYEQYF
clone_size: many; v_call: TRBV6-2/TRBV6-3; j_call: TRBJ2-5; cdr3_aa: CASSKGLAGYETQYF
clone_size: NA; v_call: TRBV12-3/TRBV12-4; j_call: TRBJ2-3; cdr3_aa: CASSFTGTSGTDTQYF
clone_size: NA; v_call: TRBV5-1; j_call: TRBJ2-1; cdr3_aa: CASSPTGTGDLNEQFF
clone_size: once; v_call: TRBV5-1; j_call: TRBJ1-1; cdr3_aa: CASSPRGLGTEAFF
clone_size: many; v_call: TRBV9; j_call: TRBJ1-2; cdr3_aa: CASSVDPVAGSNYGYTF
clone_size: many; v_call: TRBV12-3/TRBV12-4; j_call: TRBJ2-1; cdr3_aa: CASSPLAGGHNEQFF
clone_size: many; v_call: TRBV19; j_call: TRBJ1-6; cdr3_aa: CASNAQENSPLHF
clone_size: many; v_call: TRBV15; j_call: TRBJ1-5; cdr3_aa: CATSRKLTGTGVHQPQHF
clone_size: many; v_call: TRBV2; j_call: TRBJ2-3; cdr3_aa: CASSDPMAGGKGTDTQYF
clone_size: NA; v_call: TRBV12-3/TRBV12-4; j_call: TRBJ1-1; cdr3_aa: CASRTPRGTEAFF
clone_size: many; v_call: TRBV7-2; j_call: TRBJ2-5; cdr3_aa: CASSLQGWETQYF
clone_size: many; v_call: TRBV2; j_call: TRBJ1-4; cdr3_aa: CASRESEKLFF
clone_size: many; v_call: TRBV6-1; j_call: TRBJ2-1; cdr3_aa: CAGSEAAGESSYNEQFF
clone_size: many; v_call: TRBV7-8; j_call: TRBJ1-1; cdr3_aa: CASSFGIFGAKDTEAFF
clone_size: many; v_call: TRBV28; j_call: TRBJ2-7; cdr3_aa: CASSSDRGKDEQYF
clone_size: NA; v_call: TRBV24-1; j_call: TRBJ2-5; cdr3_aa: CATSDSPQGYQETQYF
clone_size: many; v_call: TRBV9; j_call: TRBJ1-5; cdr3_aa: CASSPGLTPREDQPQHF
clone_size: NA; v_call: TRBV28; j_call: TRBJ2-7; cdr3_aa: CASRTGGFYEQYF
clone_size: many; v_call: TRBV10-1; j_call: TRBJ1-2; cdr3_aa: CASSDTSFPYGYTF
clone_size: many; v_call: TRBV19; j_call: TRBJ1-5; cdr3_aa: CASSILDSINQPQHF
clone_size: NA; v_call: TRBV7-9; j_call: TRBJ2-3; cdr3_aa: CASSLLLSGGTDTQYF